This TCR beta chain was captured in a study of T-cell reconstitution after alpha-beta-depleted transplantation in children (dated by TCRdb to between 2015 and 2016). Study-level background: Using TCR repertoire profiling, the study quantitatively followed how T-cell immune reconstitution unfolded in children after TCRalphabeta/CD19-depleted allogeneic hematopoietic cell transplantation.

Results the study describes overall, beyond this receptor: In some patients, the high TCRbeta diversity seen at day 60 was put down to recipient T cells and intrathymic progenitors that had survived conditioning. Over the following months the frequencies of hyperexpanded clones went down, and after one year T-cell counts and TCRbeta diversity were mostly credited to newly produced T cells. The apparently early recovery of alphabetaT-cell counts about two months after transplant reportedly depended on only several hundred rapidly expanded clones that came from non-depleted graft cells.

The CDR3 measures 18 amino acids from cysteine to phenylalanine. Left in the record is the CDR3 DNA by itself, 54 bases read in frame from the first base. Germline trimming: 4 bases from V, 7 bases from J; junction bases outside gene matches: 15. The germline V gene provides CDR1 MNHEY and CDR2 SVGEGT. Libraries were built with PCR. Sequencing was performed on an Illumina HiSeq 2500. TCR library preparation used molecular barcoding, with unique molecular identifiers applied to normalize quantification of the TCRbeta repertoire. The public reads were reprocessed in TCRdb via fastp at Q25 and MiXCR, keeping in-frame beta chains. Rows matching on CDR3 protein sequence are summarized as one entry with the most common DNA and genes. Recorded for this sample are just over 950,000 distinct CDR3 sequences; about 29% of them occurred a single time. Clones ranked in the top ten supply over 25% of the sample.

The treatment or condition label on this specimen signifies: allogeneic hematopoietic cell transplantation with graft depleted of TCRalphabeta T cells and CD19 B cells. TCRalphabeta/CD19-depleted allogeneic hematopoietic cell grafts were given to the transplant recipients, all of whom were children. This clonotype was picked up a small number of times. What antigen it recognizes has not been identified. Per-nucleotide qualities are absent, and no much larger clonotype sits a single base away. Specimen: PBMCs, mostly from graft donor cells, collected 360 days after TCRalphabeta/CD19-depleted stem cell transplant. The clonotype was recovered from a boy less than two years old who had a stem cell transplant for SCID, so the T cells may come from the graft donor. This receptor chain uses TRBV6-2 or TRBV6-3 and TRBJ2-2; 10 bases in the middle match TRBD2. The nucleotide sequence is TGTGCCAGCAGTTCCCCTAGCGGGGGCCCCCCGGGGGACGGGGAGCTGTTTTTT. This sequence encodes CASSSPSGGPPGDGELFF.